The T cell receptor beta chain described here comes from a study of shared clonotypes between healthy human individuals. A split of CD4+ cells into CD45RA+ naive and CD45RA-negative memory subsets was performed. Overall study findings and caveats: In general, naive subsets displayed greater estimated richness than memory subsets did.

The assay used deep level. Template for every sorted-subset replicate PCR totaled about 0.2 ug DNA, 30,000 to 35,000 T cell genomes. Assay used: immunoSEQ multiplex PCR; TCRdb lists only in-frame clones, some missing. The table records 730,000 or so clones, about three quarters of them present only once. About this clone itself: The antigen is unknown.

The sequencing sample was made of memory CD4+ T cells sorted from blood. Subset described: CD45RA-negative fraction. The TCR sequence derives from a woman in her 30s in good health.

Here the CDR3 reads CASSVNFEWTTKQYF. CDR3 sequence (DNA): TGTGCCAGCAGCGTAAATTTCGAGTGGACAACTAAGCAGTACTTC. This chain links TRBV9 with TRBJ2-7; possible D gene TRBD1, 5 bases. From germline, CDR1 is SGDLS and CDR2 YYNGEE. This CDR3 spans 15 amino acids. V was clipped by 1 base and J by 8 bases, with 19 bases between them.